This TCR beta chain is drawn from a study of early T cells in non-severe SARS-CoV-2 infection. Unique molecular identifiers (one per individual cDNA molecule) were attached. Via MiXCR, TCRdb re-called the 5' RACE reads, giving one row per CDR3 protein. The table records 75,000 to 100,000 distinct CDR3 sequences, about 15% of them present only once. The source is an adult who was a healthcare worker with PCR-confirmed SARS-CoV-2 infection or an uninfected control (not recorded which). Sample: whole blood.

The CDR3 bases are TGTGCCAGCAGCTCTACCGGCCAGTCCAACACCGGGGAGCTGTTTTTT. Amino acids: CASSSTGQSNTGELFF. This chain joins TRBV7-2 and TRBJ2-2; D ambiguous. Trimming took off 4 bases at V and 2 bases at J, with 14 bases between the two ends. The CDR3 covers 16 residues. Germline lookup yields CDR1 SGHTA and CDR2 FQGNSA.